These T cell receptor beta chains were read from a single sample in a study of Ad26.COV2.S vaccination and SARS-CoV-2 variants. Measured with immunoSEQ multiplex PCR; TCRdb has only the in-frame clones, and not every one. The data hold around 300,000 clones, with roughly 90% observed a single time. The sample consisted of peripheral blood, taken in a trial of Ad26.COV2.S vaccine versus placebo. The receptors were sampled from a person aged 18-60 years who received the Ad26.COV2.S COVID-19 vaccine or a placebo. Both conserved end residues are part of each CDR3.

v_call	j_call	cdr3_aa
TRBV6-5	TRBJ1-5	CASSNQPQHF
TRBV5-8	TRBJ1-1	CASSLEGRGTEAFF
TRBV6-6	TRBJ1-3	CASSYSNDASGNTIYF
TRBV4-1	TRBJ1-6	CASSLIPGTENSPLHF
TRBV19	TRBJ2-5	CASSIGGLAAQETQYF
TRBV7-2	TRBJ2-3	CASSLVPSGGPDTQYF
TRBV7-8	TRBJ1-1	CASSLTGTEAFF
TRBV29-1	TRBJ1-2	CSVDPGRGFDYGYTF
TRBV2	TRBJ2-1	CASTSSPEQFF
TRBV2	TRBJ2-7	CASRLDSYEQYF
TRBV3-1/TRBV3-2	TRBJ1-2	CASSLLWGGEDGYTF
TRBV6-5	TRBJ1-1	CASSTTPNTEAFF
TRBV15	TRBJ2-3	CATSSTLAGVDTQYF
TRBV4-1	TRBJ1-1	CASSLFSDPNTEAFF
TRBV4-1	TRBJ2-7	CASSRTSGSYEQYF